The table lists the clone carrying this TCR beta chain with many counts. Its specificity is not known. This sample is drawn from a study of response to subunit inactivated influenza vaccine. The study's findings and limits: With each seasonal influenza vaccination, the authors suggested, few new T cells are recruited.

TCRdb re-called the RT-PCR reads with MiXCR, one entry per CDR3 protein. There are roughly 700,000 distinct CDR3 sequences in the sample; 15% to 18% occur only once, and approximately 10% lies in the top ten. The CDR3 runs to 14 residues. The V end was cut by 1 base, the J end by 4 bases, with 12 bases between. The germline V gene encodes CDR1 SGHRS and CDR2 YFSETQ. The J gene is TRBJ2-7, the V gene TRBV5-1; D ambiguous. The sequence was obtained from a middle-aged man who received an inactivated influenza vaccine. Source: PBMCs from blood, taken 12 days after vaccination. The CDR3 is CASSLSTGSYEQYF. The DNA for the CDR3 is TGCGCCAGCAGCTTGTCGACTGGTAGTTACGAGCAGTACTTC.